This is a list of T cell receptor beta chains from one sample in a study of technical replicates of blood from several donors. TCRdb's table, derived via immunoSEQ multiplex PCR, lists solely in-frame clones and lacks some. The sample shows 75,000 to 95,000 clones, over 75% of them seen only once. Sequencing input: T cells isolated from PBMCs. These receptors came from a human donor in good health. Both conserved end residues are part of each CDR3. A D gene is named only where the DNA matches it firmly. Only some rows state a clone size, as once, few, many or a class for expanded clones.

TRBD1 | 12 | TRBJ2-7 | NA | TRBV29-1 | CSVGRQGYEQYF | TGCAGCGTTGGAAGACAGGGGTACGAGCAGTACTTC
NA | 13 | TRBJ2-7 | NA | TRBV5-4 | CASSLGQVYEQYF | TGTGCCAGCAGCTTGGGACAGGTCTACGAGCAGTACTTC
NA | 13 | TRBJ2-7 | NA | TRBV6-1 | CASQRGPSYEQYF | TGTGCCAGCCAAAGGGGCCCGTCCTACGAGCAGTACTTC
TRBD2 | 13 | TRBJ2-7 | NA | TRBV19 | CFEGAGGPGEQYF | TGCTTTGAAGGCGCGGGAGGGCCGGGGGAGCAGTACTTC
NA | 14 | TRBJ2-7 | NA | TRBV7-9 | CASSLAGPRAEQYF | TGTGCCAGCAGCTTAGCCGGACCGAGGGCCGAGCAGTACTTC
NA | 17 | TRBJ2-1 | NA | TRBV9 | CASSVEARTRTNNEQFF | TGTGCCAGCAGCGTAGAAGCTAGGACTCGCACGAACAATGAGCAGTTCTTC
NA | 15 | TRBJ2-7 | NA | TRBV4-3 | CASSQGVPLSGEQYF | TGCGCCAGCAGCCAAGGCGTCCCCCTGTCTGGCGAGCAGTACTTC
TRBD1 | 15 | TRBJ2-5 | NA | TRBV5-1 | CASSRTGGSQETQYF | TGCGCCAGCAGCCGGACAGGGGGCTCCCAAGAGACCCAGTACTTC
TRBD2 | 16 | TRBJ2-7 | NA | TRBV27 | CASRSWKLAGEYEQYF | TGTGCCAGCAGGTCTTGGAAGCTAGCGGGAGAGTACGAGCAGTACTTC
TRBD1 | 16 | TRBJ1-1 | NA | TRBV28 | CASSSGQGPMNTEAFF | TGTGCCAGCAGCTCCGGACAGGGACCTATGAACACTGAAGCTTTCTTT
NA | 15 | TRBJ1-1 | NA | TRBV4-2 | CASSQHGGAGTEAFF | TGTGCCAGCAGCCAACACGGCGGGGCCGGGACTGAAGCTTTCTTT
TRBD1 | 15 | TRBJ1-5 | NA | TRBV6-4 | CASSDRRGRNQPQHF | TGTGCCAGCAGTGACCGCAGGGGGCGGAATCAGCCCCAGCATTTT
NA | 14 | TRBJ2-5 | once | TRBV10-3 | CAISESTTPETQYF | TGTGCCATCAGTGAGTCGACTACGCCAGAGACCCAGTACTTC
NA | 16 | TRBJ2-1 | NA | TRBV10-3 | CAKSTLTGATYNEQFF | TGTGCCAAATCTACCCTCACGGGAGCTACCTACAATGAGCAGTTCTTC
NA | 15 | TRBJ2-2 | NA | TRBV10-3 | CAISESRRETGELFF | TGTGCCATCAGTGAGTCAAGACGGGAAACCGGGGAGCTGTTTTTT
NA | 12 | TRBJ1-2 | NA | TRBV11-2 | CASSLQGRGYTF | TGTGCCAGCAGCCTCCAGGGAAGGGGCTACACCTTC
TRBD2 | 14 | TRBJ2-3 | NA | TRBV7-9 | CASTSGRYTHTQYF | TGTGCCAGTACTAGCGGGAGGTACACACATACGCAGTATTTT
TRBD1 | 14 | TRBJ1-1 | NA | TRBV19 | CASSFNGQGTEAFF | TGTGCCAGTAGTTTTAACGGACAGGGAACCGAAGCTTTCTTT
TRBD2 | 18 | TRBJ2-4 | NA | TRBV4-2 | CASSQDRMAGGPLNIQYF | TGTGCCAGCAGCCAAGATCGGATGGCGGGAGGGCCCTTAAACATTCAGTACTTC
TRBD2 | 12 | TRBJ2-7 | NA | TRBV7-9 | CASGGRGYEQYF | TGTGCCAGCGGTGGGAGGGGCTACGAGCAGTACTTC
TRBD1 | 13 | TRBJ2-2 | NA | TRBV15 | CATKVQGYGELFF | TGTGCCACCAAAGTACAGGGGTACGGGGAGCTGTTTTTT
NA | 16 | TRBJ1-4 | NA | TRBV7-9 | CASSLASTDTNEKLFF | TGTGCCAGCAGTCTCGCCTCAACAGACACTAATGAAAAACTGTTTTTT
TRBD1 | 17 | TRBJ1-4 | NA | TRBV5-1 | CASSFGQGAGTNEKLFF | TGCGCCAGCAGCTTCGGACAGGGGGCGGGAACTAATGAAAAACTGTTTTTT
TRBD2 | 13 | TRBJ2-2 | once | TRBV30 | CAWRTSNTGELFF | TGTGCCTGGAGGACTAGCAACACCGGGGAGCTGTTTTTT
NA | 15 | TRBJ2-2 | NA | TRBV5-1 | CASSLELGDTGELFF | TGCGCCAGCAGCTTGGAACTCGGGGACACCGGGGAGCTGTTTTTT
NA | 12 | TRBJ1-2 | NA | TRBV28 | CASSLPGNGYTF | TGTGCCAGCAGTTTACCAGGGAATGGCTACACCTTC
TRBD1 | 18 | TRBJ2-5 | NA | TRBV27 | CASSYTNTGTGDRETQYF | TGTGCCAGCAGTTATACGAATACCGGGACAGGGGATCGAGAGACCCAGTACTTC
NA | 12 | TRBJ2-7 | NA | TRBV7-9 | CASSLPGEEQYF | TGTGCCAGCAGCTTACCAGGGGAGGAGCAGTACTTC
TRBD1 | 14 | TRBJ2-5 | NA | TRBV29-1 | CSVARTGNRETQYF | TGCAGCGTTGCCAGGACAGGGAACAGAGAGACCCAGTACTTC
TRBD1 | 14 | TRBJ2-7 | NA | TRBV18 | CASSPAGTGNEQYF | TGTGCCAGCTCACCGGCCGGGACAGGGAACGAGCAGTACTTC
TRBD2 | 16 | TRBJ2-7 | NA | TRBV11-2 | CASSFSGSGRAYEQYF | TGTGCCAGCAGCTTTTCGGGTAGCGGGAGGGCCTACGAGCAGTACTTC
NA | 12 | TRBJ2-5 | NA | TRBV29-1 | CSSDRQKETQYF | TGCAGCTCCGACAGACAGAAAGAGACCCAGTACTTC
TRBD1 | 14 | TRBJ2-7 | NA | TRBV7-9 | CASSLSETGYEQYF | TGTGCCAGCAGCTTAAGTGAGACAGGGTACGAGCAGTACTTC
TRBD1 | 14 | TRBJ1-2 | NA | TRBV5-1 | CASSLERQGDGYTF | TGCGCCAGCAGCTTGGAGAGACAGGGTGATGGCTACACCTTC
TRBD1 | 14 | TRBJ1-2 | NA | TRBV5-6 | CASSRKGASYGYTF | TGTGCCAGCAGCCGGAAGGGGGCCTCATATGGCTACACCTTC
TRBD2 | 15 | TRBJ2-1 | once | TRBV6-5 | CASSLSGSGINEQFF | TGTGCCAGCAGTTTAAGCGGGAGCGGGATCAATGAGCAGTTCTTC
TRBD2 | 16 | TRBJ2-1 | NA | TRBV27 | CASSSPSSGSGDEQFF | TGTGCCAGCAGTTCCCCCTCTAGCGGTTCAGGTGATGAGCAGTTCTTC
NA | 12 | TRBJ1-1 | NA | TRBV18 | CASSPQGGEAFF | TGTGCCAGCTCACCTCAGGGAGGTGAAGCTTTCTTT
NA | 14 | TRBJ2-7 | NA | TRBV5-4 | CASSRGDFSYEQYF | TGTGCCAGCAGCCGGGGAGACTTCTCCTACGAGCAGTACTTC
NA | 13 | TRBJ2-7 | few | TRBV27 | CASSRQRTYEQYF | TGTGCCAGCAGTCGACAGAGGACCTACGAGCAGTACTTC